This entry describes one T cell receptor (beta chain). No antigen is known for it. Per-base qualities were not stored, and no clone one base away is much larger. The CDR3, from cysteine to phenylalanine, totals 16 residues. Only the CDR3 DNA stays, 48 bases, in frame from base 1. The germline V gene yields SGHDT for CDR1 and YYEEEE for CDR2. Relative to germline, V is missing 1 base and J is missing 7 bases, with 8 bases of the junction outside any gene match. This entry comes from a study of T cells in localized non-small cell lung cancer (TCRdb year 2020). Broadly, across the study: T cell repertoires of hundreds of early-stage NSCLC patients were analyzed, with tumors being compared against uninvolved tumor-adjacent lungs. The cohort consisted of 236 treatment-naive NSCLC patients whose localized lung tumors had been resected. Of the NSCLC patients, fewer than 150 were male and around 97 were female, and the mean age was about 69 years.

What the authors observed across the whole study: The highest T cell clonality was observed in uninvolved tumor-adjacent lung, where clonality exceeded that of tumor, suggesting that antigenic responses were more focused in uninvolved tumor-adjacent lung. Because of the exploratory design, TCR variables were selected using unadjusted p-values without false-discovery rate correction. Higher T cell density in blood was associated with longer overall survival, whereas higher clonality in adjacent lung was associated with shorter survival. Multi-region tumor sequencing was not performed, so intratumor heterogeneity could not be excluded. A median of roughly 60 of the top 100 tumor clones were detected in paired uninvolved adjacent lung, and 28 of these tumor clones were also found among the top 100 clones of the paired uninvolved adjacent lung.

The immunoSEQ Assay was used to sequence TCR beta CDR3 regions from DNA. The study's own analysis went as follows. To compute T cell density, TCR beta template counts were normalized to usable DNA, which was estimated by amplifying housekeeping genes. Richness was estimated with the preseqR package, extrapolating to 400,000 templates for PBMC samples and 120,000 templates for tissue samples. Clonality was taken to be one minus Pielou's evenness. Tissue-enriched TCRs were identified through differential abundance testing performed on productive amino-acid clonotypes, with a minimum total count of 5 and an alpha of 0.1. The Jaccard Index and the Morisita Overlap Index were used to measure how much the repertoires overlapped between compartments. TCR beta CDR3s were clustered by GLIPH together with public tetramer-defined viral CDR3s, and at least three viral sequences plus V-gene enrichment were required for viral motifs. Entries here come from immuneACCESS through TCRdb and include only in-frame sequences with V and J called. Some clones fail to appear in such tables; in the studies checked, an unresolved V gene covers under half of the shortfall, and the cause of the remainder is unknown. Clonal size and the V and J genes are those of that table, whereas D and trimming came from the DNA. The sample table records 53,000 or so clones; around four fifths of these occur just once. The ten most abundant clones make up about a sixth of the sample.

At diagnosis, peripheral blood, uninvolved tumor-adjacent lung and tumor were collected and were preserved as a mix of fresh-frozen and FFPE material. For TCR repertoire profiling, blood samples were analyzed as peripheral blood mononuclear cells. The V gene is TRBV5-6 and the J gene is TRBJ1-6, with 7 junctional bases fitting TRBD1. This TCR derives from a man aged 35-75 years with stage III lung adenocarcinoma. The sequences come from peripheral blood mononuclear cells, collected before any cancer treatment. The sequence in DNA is TGTGCCAGCAGCTTGTTCCGGGACAGACCGAATTCACCCCTCCACTTT. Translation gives CASSLFRDRPNSPLHF.